This T cell receptor (beta chain) was identified in a study of beta chain features in type 1 diabetes. Comments on this clone: Its specificity is not known.

The entirety of the isolated RNA underwent reverse transcription, so expressed TCRB transcripts were sequenced. The assay was immunoSEQ multiplex PCR, and TCRdb's table has in-frame clones only and misses some. This table has around 690,000 clones, 9.5% to 15% appearing once. Between the trimmed V and J ends, which lost 6 bases and 7 bases, there was a span of 13 bases. Germline CDR1 is KGHSH and CDR2 is LQKENI. The CDR3 runs 13 residues. Whole-study findings and limits: Patients showed naive, central memory and Treg TCRB repertoires that appeared more similar than those of healthy donors. Significant though moderate, a shortening of TCRB CDR3s appeared in all four CD4+ subsets of Type 1 diabetes patients. For cells with high TCR expression, cDNA sequencing could yield over-representation. Still unanswered here is whether HLA type influences TCRB rearrangement.

The chain recombines TRBV18 with TRBJ2-1, with D tentatively TRBD1 (6 bases). The sequence came from a man between 25 and 39 years old with type 1 diabetes. Sequencing was carried out using naive CD4+ T cells from blood. As DNA, the CDR3 is TGTGCCAGCTCCCAGGGGATCCGGAATGAGCAGTTCTTC. This encodes CASSQGIRNEQFF.